This TCR beta chain was found in a study of cytomegalovirus exposure and HLA in healthy donors. Study-level information: Prior work identified around 120 million unique TCR beta sequences in approximately 180 million T cells.

A remark on this clone: Its target is not known.

The PCR had 60 Vbeta and 13 Jbeta primers. Profiling relied on immunoSEQ multiplex PCR, and the TCRdb table lists in-frame clones only, not all of them. The sample yields some 150,000 clones, roughly 85% seen once. Whole-study findings and limits: In a later analysis, at a false discovery rate of 0.05, approximately 18,000 TCR beta sequences were associated with HLA alleles.

Germline values: CDR1 KGHSH, CDR2 LQKENI. The junction had 7 bases not matched to a gene; V was cut back by 2 bases and J by 0 bases. The CDR3 sequence is 18 residues long. This TCR came from a man in his forties in good health and CMV-seronegative. Sequenced: PBMCs. This chain links TRBV18 with TRBJ2-6; TRBD2 agrees at 7 bases. The CDR3, as DNA: TGTGCCAGCTCACCAATCTCAGCGGGGCGCTCTGGGGCCAACGTCCTGACTTTC. Translating gives CASSPISAGRSGANVLTF.